Presented here are 9 T cell receptor beta chains from one specimen sequenced in a study of cytomegalovirus exposure and HLA in healthy donors. Here immunoSEQ multiplex PCR was the method, and the copy in TCRdb shows in-frame clones only, minus some. The repertoire has roughly 200,000 clones, about 81% of them found once; the top ten carry 1% to 1.5%. The sequencing sample was made of PBMCs. Receptor source: a woman in her thirties in good health and CMV-seronegative.

This chain joins TRBV6-5 and TRBJ1-3; D gene uncertain. This CDR3 has 12 amino acids. V lost 2 bases, J lost 9 bases, and 8 bases lay in between. Germline V lookup: CDR1 MNHEY, CDR2 SVGAGI. The CDR3 is CASSYAGGTIYF. The CDR3 DNA sequence: TGTGCCAGCAGTTACGCCGGAGGCACCATATATTTT.

The chain joins TRBV2 to TRBJ2-3, with 8 bases aligning to TRBD2. Germline-derived CDR1 and CDR2 are SNHLY and FYNNEI. This CDR3 comprises 14 residues. Trimming took 6 bases from V and 0 from J; bases not matched to a gene: 2. The CDR3 loop reads CASRLAGSTDTQYF. CDR3 DNA: TGTGCCAGCAGGTTAGCGGGAAGCACAGATACGCAGTATTTT.

The chain links TRBV7-9 to TRBJ1-4; TRBD1 matches 8 bases. With V trimmed by 5 bases and J by 6 bases, 8 bases remained unmatched. Germline CDR1 and CDR2: SEHNR and FQNEAQ (reference sequence). This CDR3 has 15 amino acids. CDR3 sequence reads: CASSQGAAGHEKLFF. As DNA, the CDR3 is TGTGCCAGCAGCCAGGGGGCAGCGGGGCATGAAAAACTGTTTTTT.

V and J are TRBV5-8 and TRBJ1-5; the D is unclear. Trimming took 0 bases from V and 7 from J, leaving 8 bases between them. The germline CDR1 and CDR2 sequences are SGHTS and YDEGEE. CDR3 length: 13 amino acids. Here the CDR3 reads CASSLGLYQPQHF. In nucleotides, the CDR3 is TGTGCCAGCAGCTTGGGACTTTACCAGCCCCAGCATTTT.

This chain uses TRBV4-1 with TRBJ2-2; 10 nucleotides agree with TRBD2. The CDR3 runs to 16 residues. Trimming took 2 bases from V and 7 from J; bases not matched to a gene: 7. Germline loops: CDR1 MGHRA, CDR2 YSYEKL. CDR3 bases: TGCGCCAGCAGCCAACAAGAGCGGGAGGGCTTCGGGGAGCTGTTTTTT. Encoded protein: CASSQQEREGFGELFF.

The V and J genes are TRBV18 and TRBJ1-3, with 7 bases matching TRBD1. CDR1 is KGHSH, CDR2 LQKENI, per germline. The trim removed 6 bases at V and 0 bases at J, leaving 8 bases unmatched. The CDR3 sequence is 16 residues long. The CDR3 DNA is TGTGCCAGCTCCGCGTCCCGGGACAGCTCTGGAAACACCATATATTTT. This sequence encodes CASSASRDSSGNTIYF.

The chain carries TRBV5-1 and TRBJ2-1, with a weak D call TRBD1 (6 bases). This CDR3 comprises 15 residues. V was pared by 4 bases and J by 0 bases, with 11 bases between. Germline lookup yields CDR1 SGHRS and CDR2 YFSETQ. CDR3: CASSKTGPSYNEQFF. CDR3 in DNA: TGCGCCAGCAGCAAGACAGGCCCCTCCTACAATGAGCAGTTCTTC.

V gene TRBV4-1 combines with J gene TRBJ2-7; a weak D match, TRBD2 (5 bases). Germline V gives CDR1 MGHRA, CDR2 YSYEKL. V was trimmed by 3 bases and J by 3 bases, leaving 9 bases between them. The CDR3 loop spans 13 amino acids. CDR3 region: CASSHLGSYEQYF. The CDR3 nucleotides read TGCGCCAGCAGCCATTTAGGGAGCTACGAGCAGTACTTC.

The rearrangement uses TRBV6-4 and TRBJ2-1; D remains unclear. Germline loops: CDR1 MRHNA, CDR2 SNTAGT. V dropped 4 bases and J dropped 3 bases, with 13 bases sitting between them. CDR3 size: 15 residues. This chain's CDR3 is CASSVAGDGYNEQFF. The CDR3 DNA sequence: TGTGCCAGCAGTGTAGCTGGAGATGGCTACAATGAGCAGTTCTTC.